Following are 26 T cell receptor beta chains from one sample sequenced in a study of vaccination effects on CD4 cells after COVID-19. What these receptors recognize is not known. Method: immunoSEQ multiplex PCR; TCRdb's copy keeps in-frame clones and lacks some. The sample holds approximately 82,000 clones, around 74% seen once. Antigen-specific CD4+ T cells were expanded with viral peptide pools in the ViraFEST assay before sequencing. The authors isolated CD4+ T cells after roughly 10 days of culture. The sample in question was CD4+ T cells from PBMCs cultured with HCoV-229E spike peptides, obtained before COVID-19 vaccination. The source of these receptors is a human donor who received a COVID-19 vaccine.

The chain couples TRBV5-1 to TRBJ1-1; TRBD1 agrees at 7 bases. The CDR3 consists of 13 residues. V lost 4 bases and J lost 6; bases outside the gene matches: 6. The germline CDR1 and CDR2 sequences are SGHRS and YFSETQ. Here the CDR3 reads CASSRQGEPEAFF. The CDR3 region has the DNA TGCGCCAGCAGCCGACAGGGAGAGCCTGAAGCTTTCTTT.

This clone was found once. The gene calls are TRBV3-1 (or the pseudogene TRBV3-2) and TRBJ1-2, with D possibly matching TRBD1 (5 bases). Germline V gene lookup returns CDR1 LGHDT and CDR2 YNNKEL (reference sequence). V lost 3 bases to trimming and J lost 3 bases, with 8 bases between them. The CDR3 sequence is 13 residues long. In DNA form, the CDR3 reads TGTGCCAGCAGCCATAGACAGCACTATGGCTACACCTTC. This sequence encodes CASSHRQHYGYTF.

This chain uses TRBV9 with TRBJ2-2, with TRBD2 matching 9 bases. The germline V gene has CDR1 SGDLS and CDR2 YYNGEE. The CDR3 length is 17 residues. Unmatched junction bases numbered 12, after V lost 3 bases and J lost 6 bases. CDR3 sequence: CASSARGGGAFAGELFF. In DNA form, the CDR3 reads TGTGCCAGCAGCGCCCGCGGCGGGGGGGCCTTCGCCGGGGAGCTGTTTTTT.

This rearrangement joins TRBV6-6 to TRBJ2-7; maybe TRBD1 (6 bases). CDR3 length: 13 residues. With 6 bases removed from V and 7 bases from J, the gap between germline ends came to 16 bases. Germline V gene sequence: CDR1 MNHNY, CDR2 SVGAGI (reference sequence). The CDR3 here is CASSKQGSGEQYV. As DNA, the CDR3 is TGTGCCAGCAGCAAGCAGGGGTCAGGAGAGCAGTACGTC.

The chain carries TRBV6-4 and TRBJ1-5; the D is unclear. CDR3 length equals 14 residues. Germline CDR1 reads MRHNA; CDR2 reads SNTAGT. With 2 bases removed from V and 2 bases from J, the gap between germline ends came to 7 bases. The CDR3 sequence: CASSDREGNQPQHF. DNA for the CDR3: TGTGCCAGCAGTGACAGGGAGGGCAATCAGCCCCAGCATTTT.

The V call is TRBV20-1, the J call TRBJ2-3; 10 bases are shared with TRBD2. Germline CDR1 DFQATT, CDR2 SNEGSKA (reference sequence). V trimming: 3 bases; J trimming: 5 bases; junction bases outside the gene matches: 5. The CDR3 length is 14 residues. DNA of the CDR3: TGCAGTGCTAGTGAGCGGGGGGGCGGAGATACGCAGTATTTT. Amino acids: CSASERGGGDTQYF.

The V call is TRBV18, the J call TRBJ2-1, with a weak D call TRBD2 (5 bases). Germline lookup yields CDR1 KGHSH and CDR2 LQKENI. V lost 3 bases and J lost 7, with 16 bases in between. The CDR3 is 15 amino acids. The CDR3: CASSPPGPRRNEQFF. In nucleotides, the CDR3 is TGTGCCAGCTCACCCCCCGGGCCCAGGAGGAATGAGCAGTTCTTC. The full variable domain, in which reference TRBV18 and TRBJ2-1 provide the parts outside the CDR3, is NAGVMQNPRHLVRRRGQEARLRCSPMKGHSHVYWYRQLPEEGLKFMVYLQKENIIDESGMPKERFSAEFPKEGPSILRIQQVVRGDSAAYFCASSPPGPRRNEQFFGPGTRLTVL.

The chain employs TRBV30 and TRBJ2-2; perhaps TRBD1 as D (5 bases). V lost 3 bases, J lost 7 bases, and 15 bases lay in between. The V gene's germline CDR1 is GTSNPN and CDR2 SVGIG (reference sequence). The CDR3 runs 14 residues. The CDR3 nucleotides read TGTGCCTGGAGATCCCGACAGCTAAGCGGGGAGCTGTTTTTT. Protein sequence: CAWRSRQLSGELFF.

Here the CDR3 DNA reads TGTGCCAGCAGTGAAGGGGGGGGCTTCAATCAGCCCCAGCATTTT. Translated: CASSEGGGFNQPQHF. The chain is built from TRBV25-1 and TRBJ1-5; perhaps TRBD1 as D (6 bases). This CDR3 spans 15 amino acids. The V end lost 2 bases, the J end lost 3 bases, and 11 bases lay between the germline ends. CDR1 and CDR2 (germline): MGHDK, SYGVNS.

This clone was counted a single time. This sequence joins TRBV2 and TRBJ2-3; 9 nucleotides align to TRBD2. This CDR3 is built from 15 residues. The germline CDR1 and CDR2 sequences are SNHLY and FYNNEI. The ends lost 7 bases at V and 2 bases at J; junction bases unmatched: 7. CDR3 sequence (DNA): TGTGCCAGCATAGAGACTAGCGGAGTCACAGATACGCAGTATTTT. Its protein product is CASIETSGVTDTQYF.

This chain joins TRBV18 and TRBJ2-3; TRBD2 matches at 9 bases. Trimming at V came to 2 bases and at J to 3 bases, leaving 0 bases not matched to a gene. The V gene's germline CDR1 is KGHSH and CDR2 LQKENI. This CDR3 contains 14 residues. CDR3 nucleotide sequence: TGTGCCAGCTCACCAGGACTAGCGACAGATACGCAGTATTTT. This encodes CASSPGLATDTQYF.

The chain combines TRBV5-1 with TRBJ1-1; TRBD1 aligns across 12 bases. Germline assignment: CDR1 SGHRS and CDR2 YFSETQ. CDR3 length equals 16 residues. J lost 1 base, V lost 4 bases, and 5 bases had no gene match. The CDR3 sequence is CASSPMGQGANTEAFF. DNA of the CDR3: TGCGCCAGCAGCCCAATGGGACAGGGGGCGAACACTGAAGCTTTCTTT.

The rearrangement links TRBV10-2 to TRBJ1-4; D gene ambiguous. V shed 6 bases and J shed 0 bases, with 8 bases lying between them. Germline V lookup: CDR1 WSHSY, CDR2 SAAADI. CDR3 length equals 14 residues. The CDR3 region is CASRSTSTNEKLFF. The CDR3 bases are TGCGCCAGCAGAAGCACCTCAACTAATGAAAAACTGTTTTTT.

The chain combines TRBV5-1 with TRBJ2-3, with D unresolved. This CDR3 is 13 amino acids long. From germline, CDR1 is SGHRS and CDR2 YFSETQ. V lost 1 base to trimming and J lost 3 bases, with 6 bases between them. CDR3 bases: TGCGCCAGCAGCTTGTACGGTACAGATACGCAGTATTTT. Residues: CASSLYGTDTQYF.

The V and J genes are TRBV18 and TRBJ1-4; D not certain. Germline lookup yields CDR1 KGHSH and CDR2 LQKENI. The CDR3 consists of 15 residues. V lost 0 bases to trimming and J lost 5 bases, with 10 bases between them. CDR3 sequence (DNA): TGTGCCAGCTCACCACCGTGGTCGGTAAATGAAAAACTGTTTTTT. Translating it yields CASSPPWSVNEKLFF.

This clone has only a few counts. The gene calls are TRBV2 and TRBJ2-7, with D tentatively TRBD1 (6 bases). The CDR3 totals 12 residues. Germline CDR1 SNHLY, CDR2 FYNNEI. V gave up 6 bases and J gave up 3 bases, with 9 bases separating them. The CDR3 DNA is TGTGCCAGCAGGGACAGAGGCTACGAGCAGTACGTC. This gives the protein CASRDRGYEQYV.

V is TRBV6-5 and J is TRBJ1-2; 8 nucleotides agree with TRBD1. The CDR3 runs 15 residues. Germline V lookup: CDR1 MNHEY, CDR2 SVGAGI. The trim removed 4 bases at V and 3 bases at J, leaving 7 bases unmatched. The CDR3 loop is CASSSDRGWDYGYTF. CDR3 nucleotide sequence: TGTGCCAGCAGTTCTGACAGGGGTTGGGACTATGGCTACACCTTC.

The rearrangement links TRBV14 to TRBJ2-5; D unclear. CDR1 is SGHDN and CDR2 is FVKESK in the germline V gene. Trimming took off 2 bases at V and 0 bases at J, with 7 bases between the two ends. The CDR3 spans 14 residues. CDR3 DNA: TGTGCCAGCAGCCAAACCAAGGACCAAGAGACCCAGTACTTC. Residues: CASSQTKDQETQYF. The full variable domain, with the rest looked up from reference TRBV14 and TRBJ2-5, is EAGVTQFPSHSVIEKGQTVTLRCDPISGHDNLYWYRRVMGKEIKFLLHFVKESKQDESGMPNNRFLAERTGGTYSTLKVQPAELEDSGVYFCASSQTKDQETQYFGPGTRLLVL.

This clone came up once. The chain combines TRBV5-6 with TRBJ1-6; D uncertain. The CDR3 covers 13 residues. The V end was cut by 3 bases, the J end by 7 bases, with 8 bases between. Germline V gives CDR1 SGHDT, CDR2 YYEEEE. The chain's CDR3 is CASSSGLNSPLHF. The CDR3 DNA reads as TGTGCCAGCAGCTCCGGACTAAATTCACCCCTCCACTTT.

This chain connects TRBV11-2 to TRBJ2-2; D is tentatively TRBD1 or TRBD2 (6 bases each). CDR3 length equals 15 residues. CDR1 SGHAT and CDR2 FQNNGV come from the germline V gene. V was shortened by 1 base and J by 4 bases, with 10 bases between the two germline ends. CDR3 loop: CASSLVGGPTGELFF. The CDR3 region has the DNA TGTGCCAGCAGCTTAGTGGGGGGCCCCACCGGGGAGCTGTTTTTT.

The rearrangement uses TRBV2 and TRBJ2-6; D unclear. V lost 10 bases and J lost 4, with 8 bases in between. In germline, CDR1 is SNHLY, CDR2 FYNNEI. This CDR3 has 12 amino acids. CDR3: CAISGGANVLTF. The DNA for the CDR3 is TGTGCCATCTCAGGAGGGGCCAACGTCCTGACTTTC. Filled out from reference TRBV2 and TRBJ2-6, the complete variable domain reads EPEVTQTPSHQVTQMGQEVILRCVPISNHLYFYWYRQILGQKVEFLVSFYNNEISEKSEIFDDQFSVERPDGSNFTLKIRSTKLEDSAMYFCAISGGANVLTFGAGSRLTVL.

The chain couples TRBV18 to TRBJ1-1, with TRBD1 matching over 9 bases. This CDR3 spans 18 amino acids. Germline V gene sequence: CDR1 KGHSH, CDR2 LQKENI. Trimming took 1 base from V and 1 from J; bases not matched to a gene: 10. The CDR3 reads CASSPRRQGETGNTEAFF. CDR3 bases: TGTGCCAGCTCACCACGTAGACAGGGGGAGACGGGGAACACTGAAGCTTTCTTT.

This chain uses TRBV6-5 with TRBJ2-3; TRBD2 agrees at 7 bases. The ends lost 2 bases at V and 3 bases at J; junction bases unmatched: 8. CDR1 and CDR2 (germline): MNHEY, SVGAGI. The CDR3 sequence is 16 residues long. The chain's CDR3 is CASSYRGGSATDTQYF. The CDR3 DNA is TGTGCCAGCAGTTACCGGGGCGGGAGCGCGACAGATACGCAGTATTTT.

This clone is a singleton in its sample. The chain links TRBV6-5 to TRBJ2-7; TRBD1 agrees at 8 bases. The CDR3 covers 14 residues. J lost 3 bases, V lost 6 bases, and 7 bases had no gene match. The germline V gene has CDR1 MNHEY and CDR2 SVGAGI. The CDR3 loop is CASSSSTGGYEQYV. The CDR3, as DNA: TGTGCCAGCAGCTCCAGCACAGGGGGCTACGAGCAGTACGTC.

The chain has TRBV19 and TRBJ1-5; TRBD1 matches at 9 bases. J gave up 3 bases and V 6 bases, and 9 bases lay outside the gene matches. This CDR3 is built from 16 residues. Looked up from germline, CDR1 is LNHDA and CDR2 is SQIVND (reference sequence). In DNA, the CDR3 is TGTGCCAGTAGGAACACCGGGACAGGGCACAATCAGCCCCAGCATTTT. This sequence encodes CASRNTGTGHNQPQHF.

V and J are TRBV6-5 and TRBJ1-2; D might be TRBD1 (5 bases). This CDR3 comprises 14 residues. The V end lost 4 bases, the J end lost 5 bases, and 14 bases lay between the germline ends. Germline V gene sequence: CDR1 MNHEY, CDR2 SVGAGI. Here the CDR3 reads CASSSRQMVYGYTF. For the CDR3, the DNA is TGTGCCAGCAGTTCCCGACAGATGGTATATGGCTACACCTTC.